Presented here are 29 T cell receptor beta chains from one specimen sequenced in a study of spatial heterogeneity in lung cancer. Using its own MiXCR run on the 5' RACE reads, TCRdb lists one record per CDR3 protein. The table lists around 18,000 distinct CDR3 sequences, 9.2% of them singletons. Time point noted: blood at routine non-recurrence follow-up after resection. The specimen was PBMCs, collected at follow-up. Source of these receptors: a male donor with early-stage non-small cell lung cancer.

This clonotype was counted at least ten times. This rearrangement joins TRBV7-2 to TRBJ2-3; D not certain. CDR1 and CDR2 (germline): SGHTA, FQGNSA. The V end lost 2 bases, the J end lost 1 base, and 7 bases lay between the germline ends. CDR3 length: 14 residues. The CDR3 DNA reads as TGTGCCAGCAGCTTAAGCCTAGGCACAGATACGCAGTATTTT. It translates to CASSLSLGTDTQYF.

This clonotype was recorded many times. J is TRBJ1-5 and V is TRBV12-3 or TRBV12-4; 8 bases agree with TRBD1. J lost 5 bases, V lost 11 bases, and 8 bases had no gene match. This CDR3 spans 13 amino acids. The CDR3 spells CASRGQGHQPQHF. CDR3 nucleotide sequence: TGTGCCTCCCGCGGACAGGGACATCAGCCCCAGCATTTT.

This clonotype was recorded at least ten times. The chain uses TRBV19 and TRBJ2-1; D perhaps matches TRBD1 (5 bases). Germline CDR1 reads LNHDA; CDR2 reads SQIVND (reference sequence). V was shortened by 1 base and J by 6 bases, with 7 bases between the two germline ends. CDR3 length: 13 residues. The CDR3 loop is CASSIGQPNEQFF. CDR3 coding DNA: TGTGCCAGTAGTATAGGACAGCCCAATGAGCAGTTCTTC.

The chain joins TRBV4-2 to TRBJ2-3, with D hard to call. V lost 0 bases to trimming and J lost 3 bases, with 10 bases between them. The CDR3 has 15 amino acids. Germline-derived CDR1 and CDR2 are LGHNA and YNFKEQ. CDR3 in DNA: TGTGCCAGCAGCCAAGATACCGGGCTAACAGATACGCAGTATTTT. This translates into CASSQDTGLTDTQYF.

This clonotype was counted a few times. The CDR3 DNA is TGTGCCAGCAGTTATATCAGGAGTAGCTATGGCTACACCTTC. Protein product: CASSYIRSSYGYTF. The chain links TRBV6-5 to TRBJ1-2, with D unresolved. The CDR3 spans 14 residues. CDR1 is MNHEY and CDR2 is SVGAGI in the germline V gene. The V end lost 3 bases, the J end lost 4 bases, and 12 bases lay between the germline ends.

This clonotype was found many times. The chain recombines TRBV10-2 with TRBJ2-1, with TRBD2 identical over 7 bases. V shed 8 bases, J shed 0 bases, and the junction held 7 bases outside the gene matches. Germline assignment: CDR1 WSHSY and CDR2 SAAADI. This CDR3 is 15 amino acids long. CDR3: CASGGGFSSYNEQFF. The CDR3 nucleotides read TGCGCCAGCGGCGGGGGTTTTAGCTCCTACAATGAGCAGTTCTTC.

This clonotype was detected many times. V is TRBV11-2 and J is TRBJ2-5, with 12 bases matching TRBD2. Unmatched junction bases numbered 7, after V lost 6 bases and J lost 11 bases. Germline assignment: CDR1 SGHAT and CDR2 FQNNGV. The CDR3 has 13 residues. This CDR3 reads CASRLLAGGPQYF. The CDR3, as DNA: TGTGCCAGCAGACTACTAGCGGGGGGCCCTCAGTACTTC. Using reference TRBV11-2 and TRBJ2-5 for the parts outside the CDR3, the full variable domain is EAGVAQSPRYKIIEKRQSVAFWCNPISGHATLYWYQQILGQGPKLLIQFQNNGVVDDSQLPKDRFSAERLKGVDSTLKIQPAKLEDSAVYLCASRLLAGGPQYFGPGTRLLVL.

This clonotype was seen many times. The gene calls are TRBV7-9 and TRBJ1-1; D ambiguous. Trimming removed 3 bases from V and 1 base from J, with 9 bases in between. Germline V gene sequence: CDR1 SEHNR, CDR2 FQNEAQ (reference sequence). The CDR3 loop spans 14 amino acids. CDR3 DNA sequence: TGTGCCAGCAGCTTTGGTCCAGAGAACACTGAAGCTTTCTTT. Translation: CASSFGPENTEAFF.

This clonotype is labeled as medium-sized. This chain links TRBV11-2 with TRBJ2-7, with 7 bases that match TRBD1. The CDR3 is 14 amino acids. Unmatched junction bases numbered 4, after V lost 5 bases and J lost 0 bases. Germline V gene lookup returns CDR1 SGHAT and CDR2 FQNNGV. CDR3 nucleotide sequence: TGTGCCAGCAGCCCCTGGGACAGCTCCTACGAGCAGTACTTC. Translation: CASSPWDSSYEQYF.

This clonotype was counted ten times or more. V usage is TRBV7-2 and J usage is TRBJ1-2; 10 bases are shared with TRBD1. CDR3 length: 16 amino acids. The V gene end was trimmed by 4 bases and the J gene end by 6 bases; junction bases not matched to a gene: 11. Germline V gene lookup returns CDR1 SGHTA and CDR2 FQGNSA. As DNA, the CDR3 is TGTGCCAGCAGCTACAGACAGGGGGCGCGAGGCCATGGCTACACCTTC. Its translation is CASSYRQGARGHGYTF.

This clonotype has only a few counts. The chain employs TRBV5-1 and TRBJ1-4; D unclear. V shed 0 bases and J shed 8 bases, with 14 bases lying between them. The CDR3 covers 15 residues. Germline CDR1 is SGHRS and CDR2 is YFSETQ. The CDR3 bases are TGCGCCAGCAGCTTGGCCGGGTCCTCTGGGGAAAAACTGTTTTTT. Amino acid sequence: CASSLAGSSGEKLFF. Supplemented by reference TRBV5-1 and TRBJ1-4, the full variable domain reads KAGVTQTPRYLIKTRGQQVTLSCSPISGHRSVSWYQQTPGQGLQFLFEYFSETQRNKGNFPGRFSGRQFSNSRSEMNVSTLELGDSALYLCASSLAGSSGEKLFFGSGTQLSVL.

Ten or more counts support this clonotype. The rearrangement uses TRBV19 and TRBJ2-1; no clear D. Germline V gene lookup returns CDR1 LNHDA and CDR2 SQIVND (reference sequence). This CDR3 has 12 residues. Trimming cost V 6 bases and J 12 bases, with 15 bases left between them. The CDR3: CASRGSTVAQFF. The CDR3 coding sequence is TGTGCCAGTAGGGGAAGCACAGTAGCGCAGTTCTTC.

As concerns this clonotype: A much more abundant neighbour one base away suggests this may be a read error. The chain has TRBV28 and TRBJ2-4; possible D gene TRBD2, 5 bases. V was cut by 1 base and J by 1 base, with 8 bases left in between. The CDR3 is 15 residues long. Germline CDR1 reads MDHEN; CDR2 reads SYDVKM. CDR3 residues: CASSLSGVAKNIQYF. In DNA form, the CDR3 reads TGTGCCAGCAGTTTATCCGGGGTGGCCAAAAACATTCAGTACTTC.

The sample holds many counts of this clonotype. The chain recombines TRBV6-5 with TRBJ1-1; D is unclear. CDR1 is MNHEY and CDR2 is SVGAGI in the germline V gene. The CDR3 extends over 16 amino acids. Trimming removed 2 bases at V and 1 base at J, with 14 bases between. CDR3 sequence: CASSYGSHRANTEAFF. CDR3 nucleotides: TGTGCCAGCAGTTACGGGAGCCACCGGGCGAACACTGAAGCTTTCTTT.

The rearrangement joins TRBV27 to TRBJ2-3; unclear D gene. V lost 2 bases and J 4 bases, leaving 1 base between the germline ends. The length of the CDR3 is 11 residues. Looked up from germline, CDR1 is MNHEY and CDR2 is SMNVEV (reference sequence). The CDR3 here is CASSLADTQYF. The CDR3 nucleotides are TGTGCCAGCAGTTTAGCAGATACGCAGTATTTT.

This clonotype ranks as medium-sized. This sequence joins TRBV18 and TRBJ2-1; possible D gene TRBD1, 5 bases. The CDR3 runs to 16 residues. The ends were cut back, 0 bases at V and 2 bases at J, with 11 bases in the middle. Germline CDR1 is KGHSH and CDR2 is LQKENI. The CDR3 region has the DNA TGTGCCAGCTCACCACCAGGGGTCTCAACCTACAATGAGCAGTTCTTC. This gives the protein CASSPPGVSTYNEQFF. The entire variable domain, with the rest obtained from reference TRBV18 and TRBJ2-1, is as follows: NAGVMQNPRHLVRRRGQEARLRCSPMKGHSHVYWYRQLPEEGLKFMVYLQKENIIDESGMPKERFSAEFPKEGPSILRIQQVVRGDSAAYFCASSPPGVSTYNEQFFGPGTRLTVL.

The CDR3 DNA follows: TGTGCCAGCAGTCCCCACCCAAATCCAGATACGCAGTATTTT. Residues: CASSPHPNPDTQYF. The genes are TRBV28 and TRBJ2-3; D is undetermined. V was pared by 5 bases and J by 4 bases, with 13 bases between. Per the germline V gene, CDR1 is MDHEN and CDR2 is SYDVKM. This CDR3 is 14 amino acids long.

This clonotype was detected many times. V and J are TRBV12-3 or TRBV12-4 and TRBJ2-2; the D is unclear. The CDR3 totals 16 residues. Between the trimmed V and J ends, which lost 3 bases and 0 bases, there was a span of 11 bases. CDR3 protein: CASSLRRVTNTGELFF. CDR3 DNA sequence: TGTGCCAGCAGTTTGAGAAGGGTAACGAACACCGGGGAGCTGTTTTTT.

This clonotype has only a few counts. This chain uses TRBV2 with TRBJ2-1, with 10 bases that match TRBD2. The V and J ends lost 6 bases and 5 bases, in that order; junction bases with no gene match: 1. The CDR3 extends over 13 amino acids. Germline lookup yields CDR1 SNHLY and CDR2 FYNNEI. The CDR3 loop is CASSGLADNEQFF. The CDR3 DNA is TGTGCCAGCAGCGGACTAGCGGACAATGAGCAGTTCTTC.

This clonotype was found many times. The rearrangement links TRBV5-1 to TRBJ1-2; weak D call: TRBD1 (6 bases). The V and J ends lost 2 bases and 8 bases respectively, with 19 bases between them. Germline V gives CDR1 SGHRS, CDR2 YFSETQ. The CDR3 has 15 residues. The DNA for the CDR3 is TGCGCCAGCAGCTTCGCCGGGGGCGCCTTCGAAGGCTACACCTTC. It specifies CASSFAGGAFEGYTF.

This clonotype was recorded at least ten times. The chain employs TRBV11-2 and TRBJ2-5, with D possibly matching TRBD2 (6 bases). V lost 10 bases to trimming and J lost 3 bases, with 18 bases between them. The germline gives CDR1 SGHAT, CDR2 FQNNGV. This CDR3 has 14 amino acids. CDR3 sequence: CATSSVGGKETQYF. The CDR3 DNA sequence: TGTGCCACCTCATCAGTCGGGGGTAAAGAGACCCAGTACTTC.

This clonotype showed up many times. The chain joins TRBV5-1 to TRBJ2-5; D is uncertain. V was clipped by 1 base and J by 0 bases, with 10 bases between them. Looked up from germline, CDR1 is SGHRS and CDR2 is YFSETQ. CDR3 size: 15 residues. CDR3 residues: CASSLFERYQETQYF. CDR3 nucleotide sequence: TGCGCCAGCAGCTTGTTCGAGAGGTACCAAGAGACCCAGTACTTC. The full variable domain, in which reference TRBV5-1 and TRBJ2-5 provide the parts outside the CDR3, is KAGVTQTPRYLIKTRGQQVTLSCSPISGHRSVSWYQQTPGQGLQFLFEYFSETQRNKGNFPGRFSGRQFSNSRSEMNVSTLELGDSALYLCASSLFERYQETQYFGPGTRLLVL.

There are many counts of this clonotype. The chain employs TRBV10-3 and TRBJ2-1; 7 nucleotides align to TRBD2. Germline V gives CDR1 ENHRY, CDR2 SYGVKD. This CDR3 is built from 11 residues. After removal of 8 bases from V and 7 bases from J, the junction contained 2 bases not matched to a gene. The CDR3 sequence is CAIGAGNEQFF. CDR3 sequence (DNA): TGTGCCATCGGAGCGGGAAATGAGCAGTTCTTC.

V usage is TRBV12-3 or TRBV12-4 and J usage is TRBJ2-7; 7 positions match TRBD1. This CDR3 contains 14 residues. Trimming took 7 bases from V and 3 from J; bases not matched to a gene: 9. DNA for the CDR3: TGTGCCAGCACCAAGGGACAGAGAAACTACGAGCAGTACTTC. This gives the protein CASTKGQRNYEQYF.

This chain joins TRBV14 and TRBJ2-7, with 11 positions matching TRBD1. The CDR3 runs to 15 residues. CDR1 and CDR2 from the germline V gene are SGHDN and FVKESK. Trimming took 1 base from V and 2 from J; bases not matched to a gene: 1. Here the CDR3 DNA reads TGTGCCAGCAGCCAAGGGACAGGGGGCGCCTACGAGCAGTACTTC. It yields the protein CASSQGTGGAYEQYF.

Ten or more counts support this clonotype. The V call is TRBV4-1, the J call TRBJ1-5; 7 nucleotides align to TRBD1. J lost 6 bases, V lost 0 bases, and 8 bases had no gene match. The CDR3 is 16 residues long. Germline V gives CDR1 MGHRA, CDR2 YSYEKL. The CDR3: CASSQDPRGNFQPQHF. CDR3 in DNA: TGCGCCAGCAGCCAAGACCCCAGGGGGAATTTTCAGCCCCAGCATTTT.

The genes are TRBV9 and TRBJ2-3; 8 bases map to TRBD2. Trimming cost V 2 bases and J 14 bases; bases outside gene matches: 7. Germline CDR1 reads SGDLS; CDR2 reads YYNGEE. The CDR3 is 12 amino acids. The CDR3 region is CASSVIAGQWYF. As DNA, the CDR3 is TGTGCCAGCAGCGTGATAGCGGGGCAGTGGTATTTT.

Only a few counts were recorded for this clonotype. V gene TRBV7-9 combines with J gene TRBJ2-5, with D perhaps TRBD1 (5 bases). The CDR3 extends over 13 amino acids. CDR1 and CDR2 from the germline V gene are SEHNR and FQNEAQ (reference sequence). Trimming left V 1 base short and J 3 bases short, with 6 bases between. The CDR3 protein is CASSLVREETQYF. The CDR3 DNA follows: TGTGCCAGCAGCTTAGTCAGGGAAGAGACCCAGTACTTC.

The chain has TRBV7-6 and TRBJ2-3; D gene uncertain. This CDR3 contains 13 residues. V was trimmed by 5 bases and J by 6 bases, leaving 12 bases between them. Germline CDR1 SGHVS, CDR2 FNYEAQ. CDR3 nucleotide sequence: TGTGCCAGCAGCCCCTGGGTGAGCGATACGCAGTATTTT. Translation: CASSPWVSDTQYF.